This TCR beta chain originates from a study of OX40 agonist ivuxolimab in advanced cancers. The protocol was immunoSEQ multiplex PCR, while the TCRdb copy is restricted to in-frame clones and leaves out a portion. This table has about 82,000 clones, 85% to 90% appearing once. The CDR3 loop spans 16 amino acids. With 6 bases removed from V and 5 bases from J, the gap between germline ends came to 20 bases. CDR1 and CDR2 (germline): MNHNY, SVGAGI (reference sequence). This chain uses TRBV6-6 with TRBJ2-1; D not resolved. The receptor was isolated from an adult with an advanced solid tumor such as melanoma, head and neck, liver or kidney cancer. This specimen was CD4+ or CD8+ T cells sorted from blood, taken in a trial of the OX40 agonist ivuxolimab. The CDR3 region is CASSPPPGAADNEQFF. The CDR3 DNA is TGTGCCAGCAGCCCACCCCCCGGCGCAGCTGACAATGAGCAGTTCTTC.